This T cell receptor (beta chain) was captured in a study of CD8 T cells in Susac syndrome. It was with random hexamers that about 0.45 to 1 ug RNA was reverse transcribed. TCRdb reprocessed the immunoSEQ multiplex PCR reads with MiXCR, giving one entry per CDR3 protein. The sample consists of approximately 200,000 distinct CDR3 sequences, about 90% of them appearing once. The CDR3 extends over 15 amino acids. V was shortened by 0 bases and J by 10 bases, with 16 bases between the two germline ends. Germline lookup yields CDR1 LGHNA and CDR2 YNFKEQ. The clonotype comes from a human donor with multiple sclerosis. This chain connects TRBV4-2 to TRBJ2-1, with a tentative D call TRBD2 (5 bases). Source material: CD8+ T cells from PBMCs. Here the CDR3 DNA reads TGTGCCAGCAGCCAAGAAGGGCTAGCCAGTTTAGAGCAGTTCTTC. Its translation: CASSQEGLASLEQFF.